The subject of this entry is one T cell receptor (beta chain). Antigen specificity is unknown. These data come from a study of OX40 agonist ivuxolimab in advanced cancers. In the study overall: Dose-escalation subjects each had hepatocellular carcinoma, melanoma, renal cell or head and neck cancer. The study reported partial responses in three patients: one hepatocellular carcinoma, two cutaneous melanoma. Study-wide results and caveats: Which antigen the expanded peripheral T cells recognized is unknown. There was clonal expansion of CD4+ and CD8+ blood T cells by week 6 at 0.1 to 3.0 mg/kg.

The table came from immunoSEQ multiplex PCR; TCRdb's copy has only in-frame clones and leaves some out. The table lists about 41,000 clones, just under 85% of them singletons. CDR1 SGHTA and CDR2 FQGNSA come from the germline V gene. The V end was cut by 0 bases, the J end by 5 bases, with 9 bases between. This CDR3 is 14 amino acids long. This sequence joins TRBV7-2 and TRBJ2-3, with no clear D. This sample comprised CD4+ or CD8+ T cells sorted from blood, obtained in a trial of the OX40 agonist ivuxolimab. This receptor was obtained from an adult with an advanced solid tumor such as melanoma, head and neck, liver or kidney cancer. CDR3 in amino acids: CASSLAGIKDTQYF. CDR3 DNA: TGTGCCAGCAGCTTAGCAGGGATCAAAGATACGCAGTATTTT. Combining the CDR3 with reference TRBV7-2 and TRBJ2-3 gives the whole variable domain GAGVSQSPSNKVTEKGKDVELRCDPISGHTALYWYRQSLGQGLEFLIYFQGNSAPDKSGLPSDRFSAERTGGSVSTLTIQRTQQEDSAVYLCASSLAGIKDTQYFGPGTRLTVL.